This T cell receptor beta chain was recovered during a study of OX40 agonist ivuxolimab in advanced cancers. Study context: Subjects had a mean age of roughly 57 years, with a range of roughly 20 to 80; around 84% were male.

Unmatched junction bases numbered 2, after V lost 0 bases and J lost 0 bases. The CDR3 loop spans 16 amino acids. Germline CDR1 reads SGHNT; CDR2 reads YYREEE (reference sequence). Repertoires were generated with immunoSEQ multiplex PCR, while TCRdb's copy carries only in-frame clones and drops some. The profile shows 50,000 to 70,000 clones, about nine tenths of them singletons. The specimen was CD4+ or CD8+ T cells sorted from blood, collected in a trial of the OX40 agonist ivuxolimab. V and J are TRBV5-4 and TRBJ2-2, with 7 bases identical to TRBD1. This TCR came from an adult with an advanced solid tumor such as melanoma, head and neck, liver or kidney cancer. CDR3 residues: CASSLGQGANTGELFF. The CDR3 DNA sequence: TGTGCCAGCAGCTTGGGGCAGGGGGCGAACACCGGGGAGCTGTTTTTT.